Here is one TCR beta chain with its context. Its target is not known. This record comes from a study of cytomegalovirus exposure and HLA in healthy donors. Across the whole study: When fewer than 400 donors were genotyped, 81% of them were found to fall in the Caucasian-associated ancestry cluster. Regarding the study as a whole: For TCR beta chains, V- and J-gene trimming was later linked to a missense DCLRE1C variant. Most subjects had HLA-A and HLA-B alleles reportedly predicted accurately by TCR beta sequences.

Germline CDR1 reads MGHRA; CDR2 reads YSYEKL. The CDR3 runs 16 residues. V shed 4 bases, J shed 1 base, and the junction held 5 bases outside the gene matches. The PCR employed 60 Vbeta primers together with 13 Jbeta primers. The repertoire was sequenced with immunoSEQ multiplex PCR; TCRdb's copy has only in-frame clones and lacks some. The data show some 140,000 clones, roughly 70% seen once. The chain employs TRBV4-1 and TRBJ2-1, with TRBD2 identical over 9 bases. The source is a young man in good health and CMV-seronegative. Material: PBMCs. CDR3 residues: CASSLLAGESYNEQFF. CDR3 DNA: TGCGCCAGCAGCCTCTTAGCGGGAGAGTCCTACAATGAGCAGTTCTTC.